This T cell receptor beta chain comes out of a study of T cells in Graves' hyperthyroidism and ophthalmopathy. Points from the study as a whole: The model predicted ophthalmopathy a median about 6.6 months before onset. Appearing also in blood were most of the thyroid clonotypes expanded above 0.001.

With V trimmed by 3 bases and J by 4 bases, 11 bases remained unmatched. This CDR3 is built from 16 residues. The germline CDR1 and CDR2 sequences are SGHDT and YYEEEE. Graves' hyperthyroidism qualified as stable when ophthalmopathy did not progress within 18 months. PBMCs came from around 10 ml fresh peripheral blood. Amplified TCR beta CDR3 regions derived from RNA transcripts. The HTBI primer set was used in a first-round RT-PCR of the TCR CDR3. TCRdb re-derived calls from the multiplex PCR reads in MiXCR, one entry per CDR3 protein. The sample yields 300,000 to 450,000 distinct CDR3 sequences, approximately 15% seen once. This clonotype was seen only a few times. The antigen is undetermined.

The sample consisted of blood. This chain uses TRBV5-6 with TRBJ1-2; 8 bases are shared with TRBD1. This receptor was obtained from a woman aged 55-70 years with Graves' hyperthyroidism. CDR3 bases: TGTGCCAGCAGCTCACTACAGGGGGAAGGGCGCTATGGCTACACCTTC. It yields the protein CASSSLQGEGRYGYTF.